The rows below give T cell receptor beta chains drawn from one sample of a study of shared clonotypes between healthy human individuals. Data came from immunoSEQ multiplex PCR; TCRdb stores just in-frame clones and leaves some out. The data contain over 700,000 clones, roughly two thirds of them singletons. Source material: memory CD4+ T cells sorted from blood. Every receptor here comes from a woman aged 25 to 39 in good health. Each CDR3 is given with its conserved first and last residue. The D gene is left open where the match is weak. A row's size may be missing; if present it is once, few, many or a size class.

d_call j_call clone_size v_call cdr3_aa cdr3_nt
. TRBJ2-3 . TRBV20-1 CSARDSQYF TGCAGTGCTAGAGATTCCCAGTATTTT
. TRBJ2-7 . TRBV19 CASSNWEEGRYEQYF TGTGCCAGTAGTAATTGGGAGGAGGGCCGGTACGAGCAGTACTTC
TRBD2 TRBJ2-1 . TRBV19 CASSGAGGPSNEQFF TGTGCCAGTAGTGGGGCGGGAGGGCCAAGTAATGAGCAGTTCTTC
TRBD2 TRBJ2-1 . TRBV18 CASSEWTSGNNEQFF TGTGCCAGCTCAGAGTGGACTAGCGGGAACAATGAGCAGTTCTTC
TRBD1 TRBJ2-3 . TRBV29-1 CRAMTGFTDTQYF TGCAGAGCCATGACAGGGTTCACAGATACGCAGTATTTT
TRBD1 TRBJ2-4 once TRBV6-5 CASSQGQDKNIQYF TGTGCCAGCAGCCAAGGACAGGACAAAAACATTCAGTACTTC
TRBD1 TRBJ1-4 . TRBV23-1 CASTTSQGRWATNEKLFF TGCGCCAGCACCACCTCACAGGGGAGGTGGGCAACTAATGAAAAACTGTTTTTT
. TRBJ2-2 many TRBV23-1 CASSQSVGELFF TGCGCCAGCAGTCAATCGGTCGGGGAGCTGTTTTTT
. TRBJ2-7 . TRBV5-1 CASSQGEAYEQYF TGCGCCAGCAGCCAAGGGGAAGCCTACGAGCAGTACTTC
TRBD1 TRBJ1-2 . TRBV5-1 CASSLEGADGYTF TGCGCCAGCAGCTTGGAGGGGGCGGATGGCTACACCTTC
TRBD2 TRBJ2-5 . TRBV9 CASSPTYVAGGQTQYF TGTGCCAGCAGCCCCACTTATGTAGCGGGAGGACAGACCCAGTACTTC
. TRBJ2-3 . TRBV27 CASTSDWSTDTQYF TGTGCCAGCACCTCCGACTGGAGCACAGATACGCAGTATTTT
. TRBJ2-7 . TRBV4-1 CASSYQDGDLSYEQYF TGCGCCAGCAGCTACCAGGACGGAGACTTATCCTACGAGCAGTACTTC
TRBD2 TRBJ2-2 . TRBV7-2 CASSLGGGLAGENTGELFF TGTGCCAGCAGCTTAGGGGGAGGACTAGCGGGAGAGAACACCGGGGAGCTGTTTTTT
. TRBJ1-4 . TRBV15 CATSSENRDVGEKLFF TGTGCCACCAGTAGCGAAAACAGGGATGTGGGGGAAAAACTGTTTTTT
. TRBJ2-5 . TRBV11-3 CASSQTGKGETQYF TGTGCCAGCAGCCAAACAGGGAAAGGAGAGACCCAGTACTTC
. TRBJ1-4 . TRBV30 CAWSPGGGLEKLFF TGTGCCTGGAGCCCGGGCGGGGGGCTTGAAAAACTGTTTTTT
TRBD2 TRBJ2-1 . TRBV7-3 CASSSGLADYNEQFF TGTGCCAGCAGCTCAGGACTAGCAGACTACAATGAGCAGTTCTTC
TRBD2 TRBJ2-1 . TRBV4-1 CASSRTSGFNEQFF TGCGCCAGCAGCCGGACTAGCGGATTCAATGAGCAGTTCTTC
. TRBJ2-1 . TRBV5-6 CASSSPGAKYNEQFF TGTGCCAGCAGCTCCCCTGGGGCCAAATACAATGAGCAGTTCTTC
. TRBJ2-5 . TRBV6-1 CASSSGPKETQYF TGTGCCAGCAGTTCCGGACCGAAGGAGACCCAGTACTTC
. TRBJ2-7 few TRBV6-1 CASSSSEALEQYF TGTGCCAGCAGTTCAAGCGAGGCGCTCGAGCAGTACTTC
. TRBJ2-7 . TRBV18 CASSPPPGSYEQYF TGTGCCAGCTCACCACCCCCCGGATCCTACGAGCAGTACTTC
. TRBJ2-7 . TRBV7-2 CASSSSSYEQYF TGTGCCAGCAGCTCTTCCTCCTACGAGCAGTACTTC
. TRBJ2-1 . TRBV11-3 CASSLETYNEQFF TGTGCCAGCAGCTTAGAGACTTACAATGAGCAGTTCTTC
. TRBJ1-1 . TRBV10-3 CAISDGGRDTEAFF TGTGCCATCAGTGATGGGGGACGGGACACTGAAGCTTTCTTT
. TRBJ1-4 . TRBV2 CASSAQGNEKLFF TGTGCCAGCAGTGCACAGGGTAATGAAAAACTGTTTTTT
TRBD2 TRBJ2-7 . TRBV28 CASSTPDGRGGEQYF TGTGCCAGCAGTACCCCAGACGGGAGGGGGGGCGAGCAGTACTTC
TRBD1 TRBJ1-1 . TRBV29-1 CSVESQGRAEAFF TGCAGCGTTGAATCACAGGGGCGTGCTGAAGCTTTCTTT
. TRBJ1-4 few TRBV7-9 CASSLGGVFEKLFF TGTGCCAGCAGCTTAGGAGGGGTCTTTGAAAAACTGTTTTTT
. TRBJ1-2 . TRBV7-2 CASSLQWVGHGYTF TGTGCCAGCAGCCTCCAGTGGGTAGGGCACGGCTACACCTTC
. TRBJ1-1 . TRBV18 CASSPMGTEAFF TGTGCCAGCTCACCTATGGGTACTGAAGCTTTCTTT
. TRBJ2-1 once TRBV5-1 CASSLGTPQSNEQFF TGCGCCAGCAGCTTGGGCACTCCCCAGTCCAATGAGCAGTTCTTC
. TRBJ1-1 . TRBV5-1 CASSLFSGSSTEAFF TGCGCCAGCAGCTTGTTCTCAGGGTCGAGCACTGAAGCTTTCTTT
TRBD1 TRBJ1-1 once TRBV28 CASSRGQGGAFF TGTGCCAGCAGTCGGGGACAGGGTGGGGCTTTCTTT
. TRBJ2-7 once TRBV6-5 CASSYSVSFYEQYF TGTGCCAGCAGTTACTCAGTCAGCTTCTACGAGCAGTACTTC
. TRBJ1-5 . TRBV6-1 CASSESQLSNQPQHF TGTGCCAGCAGTGAAAGTCAGCTTAGCAATCAGCCCCAGCATTTT
. TRBJ2-5 . TRBV9 CASNPGASGEETQYF TGTGCCAGCAATCCAGGGGCTAGCGGAGAAGAGACCCAGTACTTC
TRBD1 TRBJ1-4 . TRBV30 CAWSSGTGGEKLFF TGTGCCTGGAGTAGTGGGACAGGGGGCGAAAAACTGTTTTTT
. TRBJ2-7 . TRBV2 CASSGGSSYEQYF TGTGCCAGCAGTGGGGGAAGCTCCTACGAGCAGTACTTC
. TRBJ2-1 few TRBV28 CASSLSRGSIEQFF TGTGCCAGCAGTTTGTCCAGGGGCTCAATCGAGCAGTTCTTC
. TRBJ1-1 once TRBV5-4 CASASSENTEAFF TGTGCCAGCGCCTCCTCGGAGAACACTGAAGCTTTCTTT
TRBD1 TRBJ2-7 . TRBV19 CASSKFGTGSYEQYF TGTGCCAGTAGTAAGTTCGGGACAGGATCCTACGAGCAGTACTTC
TRBD2 TRBJ2-3 . TRBV6-1 CASSGAGVGPTDTQYF TGTGCCAGCAGTGGAGCGGGAGTGGGGCCCACAGATACGCAGTATTTT
. TRBJ1-3 . TRBV28 CASRSAGSAGNTIYF TGTGCCAGCAGATCCGCGGGAAGCGCGGGAAACACCATATATTTT
. TRBJ1-5 . TRBV4-1 CASSQYDPGTQPQHF TGCGCCAGCAGCCAATACGACCCGGGGACTCAGCCCCAGCATTTT
TRBD1 TRBJ1-1 . TRBV6-1 CASSERWQGATEAFF TGTGCCAGCAGTGAACGGTGGCAGGGGGCCACTGAAGCTTTCTTT
TRBD2 TRBJ2-2 . TRBV2 CASRALGGGTGELFF TGTGCCAGCAGAGCCTTAGGCGGGGGTACCGGGGAGCTGTTTTTT
. TRBJ1-2 many TRBV2 CASSPTTAFYGYTF TGTGCCAGCAGTCCCACGACGGCTTTCTATGGCTACACCTTC
TRBD1 TRBJ1-6 . TRBV2 CASNLGQGRNSPLHF TGTGCCAGCAACCTCGGACAGGGTCGGAATTCACCCCTCCACTTT
TRBD2 TRBJ2-7 . TRBV7-9 CASSFLRESYEQYF TGTGCCAGCAGCTTCCTGCGGGAGTCCTACGAGCAGTACTTC
. TRBJ1-2 . TRBV11-2 CASSPGLTGFRGYTF TGTGCCAGCAGCCCCGGGTTAACAGGGTTCCGGGGCTACACCTTC
TRBD2 TRBJ2-1 few TRBV6-4 CASSDLGTSGSNEQFF TGTGCCAGCAGTGATCTCGGGACTAGCGGGAGTAATGAGCAGTTCTTC
. TRBJ1-2 many TRBV2 CASSVLAGEDGYTF TGTGCCAGCAGTGTTTTGGCGGGGGAGGATGGCTACACCTTC
. TRBJ1-2 few TRBV6-1 CASSEWRLYGYTF TGTGCCAGCAGTGAATGGCGTCTCTATGGCTACACCTTC
TRBD2 TRBJ2-3 . TRBV19 CASRKSGGVTDTQYF TGTGCCAGTCGAAAAAGCGGGGGGGTCACAGATACGCAGTATTTT
TRBD2 TRBJ2-1 few TRBV19 CASTNTGLAGHGYNEQFF TGTGCCAGTACCAACACGGGACTAGCGGGACACGGGTACAATGAGCAGTTCTTC
. TRBJ2-4 . TRBV28 CASTLRGGNIQYF TGTGCCAGCACTCTGAGGGGTGGAAACATTCAGTACTTC